This T cell receptor beta chain came from a study of OX40 agonist ivuxolimab in advanced cancers. The wider study: Age averaged around 60 years (range roughly 23 to 79), and roughly 82% were male. Study outcomes and limitations: Some nonresponders likewise displayed low normalized T-cell clonal expansion. The study did not work out the antigen specificity of the expanded peripheral T cells.

Sequencing used immunoSEQ multiplex PCR; TCRdb keeps in-frame clones, though not all of them. Of over 55,000 clones detected, approximately 90% appear once; the ten largest clones hold about 3.9%. The germline CDR1 and CDR2 sequences are MNHEY and SMNVEV (reference sequence). The CDR3 contains 15 residues. The V and J ends lost 2 bases and 8 bases respectively, with 15 bases between them. Sampling of blood occurred at baseline, cycle 4 day 1, and cycle 7 day 1. Concerning this clone itself: Its antigen is still unknown.

Material: CD4+ or CD8+ T cells sorted from blood, obtained in a trial of the OX40 agonist ivuxolimab. The chain combines TRBV27 with TRBJ1-4; tentative D call: TRBD1 (6 bases). This TCR derives from an adult with an advanced solid tumor such as melanoma, head and neck, liver or kidney cancer. The CDR3 nucleotides are TGTGCCAGCAGTTTAAGGGGGGATTTAGACGAAAAACTGTTTTTT. Translation gives CASSLRGDLDEKLFF.